This entry concerns a single T cell receptor beta chain. As yet, its antigen is unknown. Time point reported: pre-sensitization, week 0. Treatment described: therapeutic diphenylcyclopropenone sensitization with weekly scalp DPC. Prior to application of each patch test, blood was drawn. The sample belongs to a study of human T cells and chemical hapten exposure. The study's findings and limits: No alteration of TCRs above 1 in 1000 frequency was seen with DPC sensitization.

The CDR3 is made up of 14 amino acids. Trimming pared 4 bases from V and 0 bases from J, leaving 10 bases between. Germline CDR1 SQVTM, CDR2 ANQGSEA. TCRdb re-derived calls from the RACE reads in MiXCR, one entry per CDR3 protein. Of 62,000 or so distinct CDR3 sequences listed, roughly 9.7% were seen once; the top ten hold 5% to 5.5%. This receptor was obtained from a woman in her forties or fifties with alopecia areata. Some clones in this sample may be carry-over from other donors' samples. The chain joins TRBV29-1 to TRBJ2-4, with D unresolved. Sequences were derived from whole blood, sampled in connection with sensitization to the hapten diphenylcyclopropenone (DPC). CDR3 bases: TGCAGCGTTGCGCTGGGTTTAGCCAAAAACATTCAGTACTTC. Encoded protein: CSVALGLAKNIQYF.